Listed below are T cell receptor beta chains from one sample, sequenced in a study of identifying expanded T cells in peripheral blood. Clones were read by immunoSEQ multiplex PCR, and TCRdb kept only the in-frame ones, dropping some. The top ten hold around 3.6% of the sample, which has around 90,000 clones, approximately 90% seen once. The specimen sequenced was blood. These receptors were obtained from a person aged 18 to 69 in good health. The CDR3 runs from the conserved cysteine through the conserved F or W. The D gene is left open where the match is weak. Size values are once, few and many counts, or a class for expanded clones, and some rows have none.

j_call,d_call,v_call,clone_size,cdr3_nt,cdr3_aa
TRBJ1-1,-,TRBV10-3,-,TGTGCCATCAGTGAGAGTGAGGGGTTTTTCACTGAAGCTTTCTTT,CAISESEGFFTEAFF
TRBJ2-7,-,TRBV19,-,TGTGCCAGTAGTATAGAGTGGACGAGTCCCTACGAGCAGTACTTC,CASSIEWTSPYEQYF
TRBJ2-1,TRBD2,TRBV6-4,-,TGTGCCAGCAGTGCTTCTAGCGGGGGTCACAATGAGCAGTTCTTC,CASSASSGGHNEQFF
TRBJ2-5,-,TRBV2,-,TGTGCCAGCAGTGAGAGGACCAAAGAGACCCAGTACTTC,CASSERTKETQYF
TRBJ2-7,TRBD1,TRBV6-1,-,TGTGCCAGCAAGCACTTAGGGGACAGATCCTACGAGCAGTACTTC,CASKHLGDRSYEQYF
TRBJ2-2,-,TRBV7-3,-,TGTGCCAGCAGCTTAAGCGGAAACACCGGGGAGCTGTTTTTT,CASSLSGNTGELFF
TRBJ2-3,-,TRBV5-1,once,TGCGCCAGCAGCTTGGACCCAGATACGCAGTATTTT,CASSLDPDTQYF
TRBJ2-3,TRBD2,TRBV9,-,TGTGCCAGCAGCGTAGGGCTGGGACTAGCGGGGGGCCTATCTAGCACAGATACGCAGTATTTT,CASSVGLGLAGGLSSTDTQYF
TRBJ2-5,-,TRBV6-1,once,TGTGCCAGCAGTGAATCTCAGTGGCAGTCTCTGTACCAAGAGACCCAGTACTTC,CASSESQWQSLYQETQYF
TRBJ2-7,-,TRBV28,-,TGTGCCAGCAGGTCGCAGGTGTTCTCCTACGAGCAGTACTTC,CASRSQVFSYEQYF